This T cell receptor beta chain was recorded in a study of blood T cell repertoires in COVID-19. The germline gives CDR1 SQVTM, CDR2 ANQGSEA. Trimming at V came to 5 bases and at J to 1 base, leaving 9 bases not matched to a gene. There are 15 residues in the CDR3. TCRdb's copy holds only in-frame clones and misses some; the assay was immunoSEQ multiplex PCR. The sample consists of some 700,000 clones, 85% to 90% of them appearing once. The origin of this receptor is a woman between 18 and 29 years old with acute or convalescent COVID-19. Material: peripheral blood. The chain employs TRBV29-1 and TRBJ1-2; 8 positions agree with TRBD1. The CDR3 spells CSVRATGEGNYGYTF. The DNA of the CDR3 is TGCAGCGTTAGAGCGACAGGGGAGGGTAACTATGGCTACACCTTC.